One sample yielded the 15 T cell receptor beta chains listed below, sequenced in a study of response to subunit inactivated influenza vaccine. One entry per CDR3 protein results from TCRdb running MiXCR on the RT-PCR reads. The sample consists of about 520,000 distinct CDR3 sequences, about 25% of them appearing once. Sequenced material: CD4+ T cells sorted from PBMCs, taken 5 to 6 days after vaccination. These receptors were obtained from a man between 45 and 60 years old who received an inactivated influenza vaccine.

This rearrangement joins TRBV24-1 to TRBJ2-7, with 8 bases identical to TRBD1. The trim removed 2 bases at V and 0 bases at J, leaving 2 bases unmatched. From germline, CDR1 is KGHDR and CDR2 SFDVKD. The CDR3 extends over 15 amino acids. The CDR3 DNA sequence: TGTGCCACCAGTGATTCTACAGGGGGCTCCTACGAGCAGTACTTC. This sequence encodes CATSDSTGGSYEQYF.

This clonotype was seen once. V and J are TRBV9 and TRBJ2-1, with D maybe TRBD1 (5 bases). V was trimmed by 6 bases and J by 4 bases, leaving 8 bases between them. Germline CDR1 reads SGDLS; CDR2 reads YYNGEE. The CDR3 is 12 residues long. CDR3 protein: CASNPGYNEQFF. The CDR3 nucleotides read TGTGCCAGCAACCCAGGGTACAATGAGCAGTTCTTC. Drawing the rest from reference TRBV9 and TRBJ2-1, the complete variable domain is DSGVTQTPKHLITATGQRVTLRCSPRSGDLSVYWYQQSLDQGLQFLIQYYNGEERAKGNILERFSAQQFPDLHSELNLSSLELGDSALYFCASNPGYNEQFFGPGTRLTVL.

This clonotype was counted a few times. The chain couples TRBV5-5 to TRBJ2-5; D unresolved. This CDR3 has 15 residues. V was cut by 2 bases and J by 4 bases, with 15 bases left in between. The germline V gene encodes CDR1 SGHKS and CDR2 YYEKEE (reference sequence). The CDR3 DNA follows: TGTGCCAGCAGCTTACCAGACACCGGTCCAGAGACCCAGTACTTC. This gives the protein CASSLPDTGPETQYF.

In its sample, this clonotype was seen a few times. Compared with germline, one end of the junction differs, possibly owing to a read error. The J gene is TRBJ2-3, the V gene TRBV7-9, with D tentatively TRBD2 (5 bases). CDR1 is SEHNR and CDR2 is FQNEAQ in the germline V gene (reference sequence). CDR3 length: 14 residues. CDR3 sequence (DNA): TGTGCCGGCAGCTTAGCGTACACCACAGATACGCAGTATTTT. This gives the protein CAGSLAYTTDTQYF.

The rearrangement links TRBV24-1 to TRBJ2-5; a possible D gene is TRBD1 (5 bases). The CDR3 length is 15 residues. CDR1 is KGHDR, CDR2 SFDVKD, per germline. The V gene lost 4 bases and the J gene lost 2 bases, with 13 bases spanning the gap. The CDR3 sequence: CATSETRQRQETQYF. For the CDR3, the DNA is TGTGCCACCAGTGAGACGAGACAGCGACAAGAGACCCAGTACTTC.

In this sample, this clonotype turned up many times. The V call is TRBV5-1, the J call TRBJ2-1; 7 bases align to TRBD2. The V segment lost 4 bases and the J segment 4 bases; nucleotides outside the gene matches: 8. The length of the CDR3 is 15 residues. Germline CDR1 reads SGHRS; CDR2 reads YFSETQ. The CDR3 reads CASSPRAGLYNEQFF. DNA of the CDR3: TGCGCCAGCAGCCCCCGAGCGGGACTATACAATGAGCAGTTCTTC.

The V and J genes are TRBV6-1 and TRBJ2-1, with 8 bases lining up with TRBD1. Germline V gene data show CDR1 as MNHNS and CDR2 as SASEGT. The J segment lost 5 bases and the V segment lost 2 bases, leaving 5 bases of the junction unmatched. This CDR3 spans 15 amino acids. In DNA, the CDR3 is TGTGCCAGCAGTGAAACTGGACAGGGAAACAATGAGCAGTTCTTC. It yields the protein CASSETGQGNNEQFF.

This chain links TRBV5-4 with TRBJ2-3; tentative D call: TRBD2 (6 bases). V dropped 6 bases and J dropped 1 base, with 12 bases sitting between them. The CDR3 runs 14 residues. Germline values: CDR1 SGHNT, CDR2 YYREEE (reference sequence). The CDR3 coding sequence is TGTGCCAGCACCTGGGCTAGCGGCACAGATACGCAGTATTTT. This sequence encodes CASTWASGTDTQYF.

Concerning this clonotype: A junction end diverges from the germline sequence, so it may reflect a read error. This rearrangement joins TRBV10-3 to TRBJ2-3, with D hard to call. This CDR3 spans 11 amino acids. The germline CDR1 and CDR2 sequences are ENHRY and SYGVKD. CDR3 sequence reads: CAIGSTDTHYF. The CDR3 coding sequence is TGTGCCATCGGAAGCACAGATACGCATTATTTT.

The genes are TRBV29-1 and TRBJ2-3; tentatively, D is TRBD2 (5 bases). Trimming stripped 1 base from V and 3 bases from J, with 8 bases between. The CDR3 length is 13 residues. Germline values: CDR1 SQVTM, CDR2 ANQGSEA. Here the CDR3 reads CSVEGRRTDTQYF. Written as DNA, the CDR3 is TGCAGCGTTGAAGGGAGGAGAACAGATACGCAGTATTTT.

Only a few counts were recorded for this clonotype. The chain has TRBV12-3 or TRBV12-4 and TRBJ1-4; D is ambiguous. V gave up 3 bases and J gave up 2 bases, with 7 bases separating them. The CDR3 extends over 14 amino acids. This chain's CDR3 is CASSFRVTNEKLFF. The CDR3 DNA follows: TGTGCCAGCAGTTTTAGGGTCACTAATGAAAAACTGTTTTTT.

This chain connects TRBV10-3 to TRBJ2-3, with 10 bases that match TRBD1. CDR1 is ENHRY and CDR2 is SYGVKD in the germline V gene. With 0 bases clipped from V and 4 bases from J, the junction kept 10 bases outside the gene matches. The CDR3 is made up of 18 amino acids. Written as DNA, the CDR3 is TGTGCCATCAGTGAGTCGATGTCCGACAGGGGGCAATCAGATACGCAGTATTTT. Encoded protein: CAISESMSDRGQSDTQYF.

This clonotype was counted only a few times. This rearrangement joins TRBV28 to TRBJ2-7, with 9 bases fitting TRBD1. Germline-derived CDR1 and CDR2 are MDHEN and SYDVKM. The ends lost 9 bases at V and 5 bases at J; junction bases unmatched: 11. The CDR3 contains 14 residues. For the CDR3, the DNA is TGTGCCAGTAACCCGACAGGGGGTAGGGACGAGCAGTACTTC. It yields the protein CASNPTGGRDEQYF.

This clonotype was counted only a few times. The chain recombines TRBV6-2 or TRBV6-3 with TRBJ1-1; 8 nucleotides match TRBD1. Germline V gene sequence: CDR1 MNHEY, CDR2 SVGEGT. The CDR3 has 16 amino acids. V shed 6 bases, J shed 0 bases, and the junction held 9 bases outside the gene matches. The CDR3 loop is CASSYTGGEVNTEAFF. CDR3 bases: TGTGCCAGCAGCTACACAGGGGGAGAGGTGAACACTGAAGCTTTCTTT.

The rearrangement joins TRBV12-3 or TRBV12-4 to TRBJ1-6; perhaps TRBD1 as D (5 bases). Trimming stripped 5 bases from V and 6 bases from J, with 17 bases between. The CDR3 has 16 amino acids. The CDR3 DNA reads TGTGCCAGCAGTGTCGGGGGGGGGAAGATTAATTCACCCCTCCACTTT. Its protein is CASSVGGGKINSPLHF.